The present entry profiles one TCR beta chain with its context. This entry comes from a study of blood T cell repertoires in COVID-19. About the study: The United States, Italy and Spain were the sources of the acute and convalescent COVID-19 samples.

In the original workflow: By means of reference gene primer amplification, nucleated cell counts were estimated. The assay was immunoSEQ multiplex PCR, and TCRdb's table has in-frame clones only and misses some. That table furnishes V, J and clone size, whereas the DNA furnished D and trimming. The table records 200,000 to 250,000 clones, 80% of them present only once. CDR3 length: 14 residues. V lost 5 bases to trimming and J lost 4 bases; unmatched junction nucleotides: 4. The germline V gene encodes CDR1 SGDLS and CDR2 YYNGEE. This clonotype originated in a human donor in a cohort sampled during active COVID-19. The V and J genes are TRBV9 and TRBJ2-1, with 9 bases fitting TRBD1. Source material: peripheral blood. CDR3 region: CASSSGQGYNEQFF. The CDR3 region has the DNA TGTGCCAGCAGTTCGGGACAGGGATACAATGAGCAGTTCTTC.